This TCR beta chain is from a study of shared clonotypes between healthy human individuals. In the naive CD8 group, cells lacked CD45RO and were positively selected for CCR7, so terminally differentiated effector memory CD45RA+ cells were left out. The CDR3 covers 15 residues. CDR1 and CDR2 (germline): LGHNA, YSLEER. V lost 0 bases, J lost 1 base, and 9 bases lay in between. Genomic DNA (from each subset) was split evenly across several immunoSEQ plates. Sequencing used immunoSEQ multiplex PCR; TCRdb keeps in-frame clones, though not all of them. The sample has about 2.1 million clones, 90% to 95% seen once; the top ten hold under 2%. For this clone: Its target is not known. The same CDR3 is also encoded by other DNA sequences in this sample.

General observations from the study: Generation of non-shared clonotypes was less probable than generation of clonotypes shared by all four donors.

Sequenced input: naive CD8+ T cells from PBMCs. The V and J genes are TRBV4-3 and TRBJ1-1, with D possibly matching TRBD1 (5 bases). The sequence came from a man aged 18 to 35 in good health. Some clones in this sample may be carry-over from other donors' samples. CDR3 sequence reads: CASSQDGAGNTEAFF. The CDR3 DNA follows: TGCGCCAGCAGCCAAGATGGGGCGGGGAACACTGAAGCTTTCTTT.